A single sample is the source of the 10 T cell receptor beta chains below, sequenced in a study of molecular identifiers for immune sequencing clone quantification. TCRdb re-called the PCR reads with MiXCR, one entry per CDR3 protein. Of about 510,000 distinct CDR3 sequences detected, less than 30% appear once; the ten largest clones hold 0.7% to 0.9%. The sample was naive CD8+ T cells from blood, with Jurkat cell RNA spiked in. Subset noted: FACS-sorted CD8+CD4-CCR7+CD45RA+ naive T cells. The receptors come from a human donor in good health. Some libraries in this study had Jurkat cell RNA spiked in.

This chain joins TRBV7-9 and TRBJ2-1; TRBD2 is a possible D gene (6 bases). CDR1 SEHNR and CDR2 FQNEAQ come from the germline V gene (reference sequence). V was shortened by 5 bases and J by 8 bases, with 13 bases between the two germline ends. This CDR3 is 13 amino acids long. CDR3 nucleotide sequence: TGTGCCAGCAGCAGACTAGAGATCGATGAGCAGTTCTTC. This sequence encodes CASSRLEIDEQFF.

Remarks on this clonotype: Sequence at one end of the junction differs from germline and may be a read error. The rearrangement joins TRBV4-3 to TRBJ2-7; 8 bases align to TRBD1. The germline V gene has CDR1 LGHNA and CDR2 YSLEER. This CDR3 contains 14 residues. The CDR3 DNA reads as TGCGCCAGCAGCCAAGGACAGGGGCGCTACGAGCAGCACTTC. Translated: CASSQGQGRYEQHF.

The genes are TRBV10-3 and TRBJ2-3; 9 bases map to TRBD2. V shed 0 bases, J shed 5 bases, and the junction held 9 bases outside the gene matches. This CDR3 spans 17 amino acids. Germline lookup yields CDR1 ENHRY and CDR2 SYGVKD. For the CDR3, the DNA is TGTGCCATCAGTGAGTCGAAGGGCGGGGGGGCCGGAGATACGCAGTATTTT. It encodes CAISESKGGGAGDTQYF.

This clonotype was seen a handful of times. The gene calls are TRBV6-5 and TRBJ1-2; perhaps TRBD1 as D (6 bases). The CDR3 is 12 amino acids. Germline V lookup: CDR1 MNHEY, CDR2 SVGAGI. V was trimmed by 5 bases and J by 5 bases, leaving 9 bases between them. CDR3 bases: TGTGCCAGCAGTATAGGGACATATGGCTACACCTTC. It encodes CASSIGTYGYTF.

This clonotype was seen a few times. The genes are TRBV5-6 and TRBJ2-7; 10 nucleotides match TRBD2. The CDR3 consists of 17 residues. Germline lookup yields CDR1 SGHDT and CDR2 YYEEEE. With V trimmed by 0 bases and J by 4 bases, 10 bases remained unmatched. CDR3 sequence (DNA): TGTGCCAGCAGCTTGGGTAGCCTAGCGGGAGTAGAGTACGAGCAGTACTTC. Protein product: CASSLGSLAGVEYEQYF.

This chain connects TRBV30 to TRBJ2-1; D unresolved. This CDR3 region has 14 residues. The V end was cut by 0 bases, the J end by 5 bases, with 11 bases between. The germline V gene encodes CDR1 GTSNPN and CDR2 SVGIG (reference sequence). Written as DNA, the CDR3 is TGTGCCTGGAGTGTGGTCGGGCGAGACAATGAGCAGTTCTTC. Protein: CAWSVVGRDNEQFF.

V usage is TRBV5-3 and J usage is TRBJ1-1; no firm D call. Being an ORF, TRBV5-3 has a function that is uncertain. This CDR3 comprises 12 residues. The V gene lost 8 bases and the J gene lost 9 bases, with 17 bases spanning the gap. In DNA form, the CDR3 reads TGTGCCAGCAGCGGTGGGAGTCGTCAAGCTTTCTTT. It translates to CASSGGSRQAFF.

This clonotype was seen many times. This sequence joins TRBV29-1 and TRBJ2-3; no reliable D call. V was pared by 7 bases and J by 2 bases, with 13 bases between. There are 13 residues in the CDR3. Germline-derived CDR1 and CDR2 are SQVTM and ANQGSEA. The CDR3 DNA is TGCAGCGCCCTACCAGGAGACACAGATACGCAGTATTTT. Encoded protein: CSALPGDTDTQYF.

This clonotype was observed at least ten times. V and J are TRBV24-1 and TRBJ2-1; 9 bases line up with TRBD2. Germline CDR1 KGHDR, CDR2 SFDVKD. The CDR3 has 17 residues. V was pared by 4 bases and J by 2 bases, with 8 bases of the junction left unmatched. This CDR3 is CATSEGSQRGAYNEQFF. Here the CDR3 DNA reads TGTGCCACCAGTGAAGGTTCTCAGCGGGGGGCCTACAATGAGCAGTTCTTC.

This clonotype was seen ten or more times. The CDR3, as DNA: TGTGCCAGCAGCCTGGGACAGGGGGGTACCTACGAGCAGTACTTC. Translating gives CASSLGQGGTYEQYF. The chain links TRBV27 to TRBJ2-7; 11 nucleotides match TRBD1. Germline CDR1 and CDR2: MNHEY and SMNVEV (reference sequence). The CDR3 covers 15 residues. Germline trimming cut 6 bases from V and 2 bases from J; bases unmatched to any gene: 6.